These 31 T cell receptor beta chains were all obtained from the same sample, sequenced in a study of control samples from healthy donors and cancer patients. The method was immunoSEQ multiplex PCR; TCRdb's version includes in-frame clones alone and lacks a portion of them. The sample lists about 150,000 clones, about 93% occurring once. Source material: blood. These receptors were obtained from a middle-aged man in good health.

In DNA, the CDR3 is TGTGCCACCAAAGGACAGGGTCCTGGCGGTGAAGCTTTCTTT. As protein: CATKGQGPGGEAFF. The chain uses TRBV10-3 and TRBJ1-1, with TRBD1 matching 8 bases. Germline CDR1 is ENHRY and CDR2 is SYGVKD. CDR3 length: 14 residues. The V gene end was trimmed by 10 bases and the J gene end by 7 bases; junction bases not matched to a gene: 14.

The rearrangement links TRBV11-1 to TRBJ2-3; 9 nucleotides agree with TRBD1. The V gene end was trimmed by 5 bases and the J gene end by 0 bases; junction bases not matched to a gene: 3. The CDR3 consists of 15 residues. Per the germline V gene, CDR1 is SGHAT and CDR2 is FQDESV (reference sequence). As DNA, the CDR3 is TGTGCCAGCAGCCAACAGGGGGCTAGCACAGATACGCAGTATTTT. As protein: CASSQQGASTDTQYF.

The CDR3 DNA sequence: TGTGCCAGTAGTATTGAAGCGGGAGTACCTGATGAGCAGTTCTTC. It codes for CASSIEAGVPDEQFF. The rearrangement links TRBV19 to TRBJ2-1; 8 positions agree with TRBD2. Germline trimming cut 3 bases from V and 8 bases from J; bases unmatched to any gene: 9. The CDR3 loop spans 15 amino acids. Germline values: CDR1 LNHDA, CDR2 SQIVND (reference sequence).

The chain uses TRBV9 and TRBJ2-1; 8 bases agree with TRBD2. This CDR3 comprises 15 residues. Germline CDR1 reads SGDLS; CDR2 reads YYNGEE. V trimming: 2 bases; J trimming: 3 bases; junction bases outside the gene matches: 4. The CDR3 reads CASSVQTSVYNEQFF. CDR3 DNA sequence: TGTGCCAGCAGCGTTCAGACTAGCGTCTACAATGAGCAGTTCTTC.

The V and J genes are TRBV7-3 and TRBJ2-5; the D is unclear. The length of the CDR3 is 14 residues. Per germline, CDR1 SGHTA and CDR2 FQGTGA. Trimming shortened V by 5 bases and J by 5 bases, and 15 bases separated the two germline ends. CDR3 loop: CASSPTDQSETQYF. In DNA, the CDR3 is TGTGCCAGCAGCCCCACCGACCAGAGCGAGACCCAGTACTTC.

The chain is built from TRBV29-1 and TRBJ2-3, with 10 bases fitting TRBD1. V lost 6 bases, J lost 2 bases, and 5 bases stayed unmatched. The CDR3 consists of 14 residues. CDR1 is SQVTM and CDR2 is ANQGSEA in the germline V gene. CDR3 sequence reads: CSVRQGAVTDTQYF. The CDR3 coding sequence is TGCAGCGTAAGACAGGGGGCGGTCACAGATACGCAGTATTTT.

V usage is TRBV4-2 and J usage is TRBJ1-1, with 9 bases matching TRBD1. This CDR3 is built from 19 residues. The junction had 16 bases not matched to a gene; V was cut back by 1 base and J by 4 bases. Germline CDR1 and CDR2: LGHNA and YNFKEQ. The CDR3 bases are TGTGCCAGCAGCCAAGTCGGACAGGGGATATCGCGGAGTACCACTGAAGCTTTCTTT. Protein: CASSQVGQGISRSTTEAFF.

This clone has just one count. The rearrangement links TRBV27 to TRBJ1-2; D call uncertain. The germline V gene has CDR1 MNHEY and CDR2 SMNVEV (reference sequence). Trimming cost V 6 bases and J 1 base, with 9 bases left between them. This CDR3 comprises 13 residues. CDR3 nucleotide sequence: TGTGCCAGCAGCACCGGGTTTAACTATGGCTACACCTTC. Protein product: CASSTGFNYGYTF.

This chain connects TRBV5-5 to TRBJ2-6; perhaps TRBD1 as D (5 bases). The germline CDR1 and CDR2 sequences are SGHKS and YYEKEE (reference sequence). Trimming took 4 bases from V and 1 from J, leaving 18 bases between them. The CDR3 sequence is 18 residues long. This chain's CDR3 is CASSQWGRLGSGANVLTF. CDR3 nucleotide sequence: TGTGCCAGCAGCCAATGGGGCAGGTTAGGATCTGGGGCCAACGTCCTGACTTTC.

V is TRBV5-1 and J is TRBJ2-2; no clear D gene. CDR3 length: 13 amino acids. Germline loops: CDR1 SGHRS, CDR2 YFSETQ. V lost 0 bases and J 4 bases, leaving 4 bases between the germline ends. The CDR3 loop reads CASSLDGTGELFF. The DNA for the CDR3 is TGCGCCAGCAGCTTGGACGGCACCGGGGAGCTGTTTTTT.

V gene TRBV12-3 or TRBV12-4 combines with J gene TRBJ1-4, with a tentative D call TRBD1 (5 bases). This CDR3 spans 13 amino acids. Between the trimmed V and J ends, which lost 8 bases and 8 bases, there was a span of 15 bases. The DNA of the CDR3 is TGTGCCAGCCATAGCAGGGTAGGGGAAAAACTGTTTTTT. Protein: CASHSRVGEKLFF.

A single count supports this clone. V gene TRBV28 combines with J gene TRBJ1-1; D may be TRBD1 (5 bases). This CDR3 spans 10 amino acids. V lost 8 bases to trimming and J lost 7 bases, with 8 bases between them. Germline CDR1 MDHEN, CDR2 SYDVKM. The CDR3 DNA reads as TGTGCCAGCGCGACAGATGAAGCTTTCTTT. Its protein is CASATDEAFF.

This chain links TRBV6-4 with TRBJ2-5, with TRBD2 identical over 9 bases. The CDR3 totals 15 residues. Germline V gene sequence: CDR1 MRHNA, CDR2 SNTAGT. J gave up 2 bases and V 2 bases, and 3 bases lay outside the gene matches. The CDR3 DNA follows: TGTGCCAGCAGTGACGCGGCGGGGGGGCAAGAGACCCAGTACTTC. It codes for CASSDAAGGQETQYF.

V gene TRBV6-6 combines with J gene TRBJ1-5; no clear D. Germline values: CDR1 MNHNY, CDR2 SVGAGI (reference sequence). The CDR3 length is 16 residues. The V gene lost 5 bases and the J gene lost 0 bases, with 14 bases spanning the gap. The CDR3 region is CASSPPAAHSNQPQHF. Written as DNA, the CDR3 is TGTGCCAGCAGTCCTCCGGCGGCCCATAGCAATCAGCCCCAGCATTTT.

V usage is TRBV6-5 and J usage is TRBJ1-2; unclear D gene. V shed 2 bases and J shed 6 bases, with 7 bases lying between them. Per the germline V gene, CDR1 is MNHEY and CDR2 is SVGAGI. CDR3 size: 12 residues. This CDR3 reads CASSYRGNGYTF. The DNA for the CDR3 is TGTGCCAGCAGTTACCGGGGAAATGGCTACACCTTC.

This chain uses TRBV7-9 with TRBJ2-1, with D unclear. The ends were cut back, 2 bases at V and 0 bases at J, with 5 bases in the middle. Germline CDR1 SEHNR, CDR2 FQNEAQ (reference sequence). The CDR3 sequence is 14 residues long. The chain's CDR3 is CASSLSLSYNEQFF. The DNA for the CDR3 is TGTGCCAGCAGCTTAAGCCTCTCCTACAATGAGCAGTTCTTC.

This chain joins TRBV4-2 and TRBJ1-1; possible D gene TRBD1, 6 bases. Trimming shortened V by 1 base and J by 5 bases, and 11 bases separated the two germline ends. The germline CDR1 and CDR2 sequences are LGHNA and YNFKEQ. The CDR3 runs 14 residues. This chain's CDR3 is CASSQVRGSTEAFF. For the CDR3, the DNA is TGTGCCAGCAGCCAAGTCAGGGGTAGTACTGAAGCTTTCTTT.

V is TRBV5-1 and J is TRBJ2-7, with 8 bases identical to TRBD2. CDR3 size: 15 residues. With 0 bases clipped from V and 5 bases from J, the junction kept 7 bases outside the gene matches. Per germline, CDR1 SGHRS and CDR2 YFSETQ. The CDR3 DNA follows: TGCGCCAGCAGCTTGGACGGGACTAGTACGGACGAGCAGTACTTC. This translates into CASSLDGTSTDEQYF.

The chain joins TRBV6-1 to TRBJ2-3, with 8 bases lining up with TRBD2. V trimming: 3 bases; J trimming: 5 bases; junction bases outside the gene matches: 7. This CDR3 is 15 amino acids long. Germline V lookup: CDR1 MNHNS, CDR2 SASEGT. The CDR3 region has the DNA TGTGCCAGCAGTGAGAGACTAGCGCGAGAAGATACGCAGTATTTT. Its protein is CASSERLAREDTQYF.

The CDR3 sequence is CATSRDQTSGRDRSYLAKNIQYF. The DNA for the CDR3 is TGTGCCACCAGCAGAGATCAGACTAGCGGGAGGGATCGGTCGTATCTAGCCAAAAACATTCAGTACTTC. The J gene is TRBJ2-4, the V gene TRBV15; 14 nucleotides match TRBD2. V was clipped by 0 bases and J by 0 bases; unmatched bases: 16. Germline lookup yields CDR1 LNHNV and CDR2 YYDKDF (reference sequence). The CDR3 runs to 23 residues.

This rearrangement joins TRBV25-1 to TRBJ1-1, with D tentatively TRBD1 (6 bases). Germline V gene lookup returns CDR1 MGHDK and CDR2 SYGVNS. V lost 0 bases and J 1 base, leaving 15 bases between the germline ends. CDR3 length equals 17 residues. CDR3 loop: CASSEYVGAGANTEAFF. In nucleotides, the CDR3 is TGTGCCAGCAGTGAATACGTAGGGGCAGGGGCGAACACTGAAGCTTTCTTT.

The chain joins TRBV19 to TRBJ2-7, with TRBD2 matching over 12 bases. CDR3 length: 13 residues. Germline V gives CDR1 LNHDA, CDR2 SQIVND (reference sequence). After removal of 4 bases from V and 7 bases from J, the junction contained 2 bases not matched to a gene. CDR3 in amino acids: CASSTGLAGEQYF. CDR3 DNA: TGTGCCAGTAGTACCGGACTAGCGGGAGAGCAGTACTTC.

The chain combines TRBV5-4 with TRBJ1-4, with D possibly TRBD1 on 5 matching bases. In germline, CDR1 is SGHNT, CDR2 YYREEE (reference sequence). Trimming stripped 4 bases from V and 8 bases from J, with 12 bases between. The CDR3 runs to 13 residues. In DNA, the CDR3 is TGTGCCAGCAGCCCGGGACCAGGGGAAAAACTGTTTTTT. Its protein product is CASSPGPGEKLFF.

The J gene is TRBJ2-5, the V gene TRBV7-9; 7 bases are a match to TRBD1. The CDR3 is made up of 15 amino acids. Germline trimming cut 1 base from V and 5 bases from J; bases unmatched to any gene: 7. The germline V gene encodes CDR1 SEHNR and CDR2 FQNEAQ (reference sequence). The CDR3 loop reads CASSLGDRAPETQYF. The DNA of the CDR3 is TGTGCCAGCAGCTTAGGTGACAGGGCTCCTGAGACCCAGTACTTC. Complete variable domain (other parts from reference TRBV7-9 and TRBJ2-5): DTGVSQNPRHKITKRGQNVTFRCDPISEHNRLYWYRQTLGQGPEFLTYFQNEAQLEKSRLLSDRFSAERPKGSFSTLEIQRTEQGDSAMYLCASSLGDRAPETQYFGPGTRLLVL.

The chain joins TRBV6-5 to TRBJ2-5; 8 bases are shared with TRBD1. With V trimmed by 10 bases and J by 4 bases, 5 bases remained unmatched. The CDR3 is made up of 12 amino acids. Germline V lookup: CDR1 MNHEY, CDR2 SVGAGI. CDR3 protein: CANRQGSETQYF. The CDR3 bases are TGTGCCAACCGACAGGGGTCAGAGACCCAGTACTTC.

The V gene is TRBV5-1, the J gene TRBJ1-5; D is undetermined. The germline V gene encodes CDR1 SGHRS and CDR2 YFSETQ. The V end lost 4 bases, the J end lost 7 bases, and 18 bases lay between the germline ends. CDR3 length equals 15 residues. The CDR3 nucleotides read TGCGCCAGCAGCCCCCGGTCCGGTCCGGGACAGCCCCAGCATTTT. This codes for CASSPRSGPGQPQHF.

The chain recombines TRBV3-1 (or the pseudogene TRBV3-2) with TRBJ1-1; 10 bases align to TRBD1. V shed 2 bases and J 5 bases; nucleotides not matched to a gene: 8. The CDR3 is made up of 16 amino acids. The germline gives CDR1 LGHDT, CDR2 YNNKEL (reference sequence). The chain's CDR3 is CASSQIRTGGWTEAFF. Here the CDR3 DNA reads TGTGCCAGCAGCCAAATACGGACAGGGGGATGGACTGAAGCTTTCTTT.

The V call is TRBV18, the J call TRBJ2-7; D is uncertain. With 4 bases removed from V and 5 bases from J, the gap between germline ends came to 9 bases. The length of the CDR3 is 12 residues. CDR1 is KGHSH and CDR2 is LQKENI in the germline V gene. CDR3 coding DNA: TGTGCCAGCTCACGGGCGGCCCACGAGCAGTACTTC. It specifies CASSRAAHEQYF.

The chain recombines TRBV28 with TRBJ2-5; 7 bases align to TRBD1. CDR3 length: 18 residues. Germline CDR1 and CDR2: MDHEN and SYDVKM. V trimming: 3 bases; J trimming: 5 bases; junction bases outside the gene matches: 18. CDR3 nucleotide sequence: TGTGCCAGCAGTTTTACTGGGCAGGGGGTAAGATATTGGGAGACCCAGTACTTC. Translation gives CASSFTGQGVRYWETQYF.

The table lists this clone with a count of one. The chain combines TRBV5-5 with TRBJ2-7; 7 bases align to TRBD1. CDR3 length: 14 residues. V lost 3 bases and J lost 2; bases outside the gene matches: 5. The germline gives CDR1 SGHKS, CDR2 YYEKEE (reference sequence). DNA for the CDR3: TGTGCCAGCAGCTCTCGGCAGGGGGCCTACGAGCAGTACTTC. It is translated as CASSSRQGAYEQYF. The whole variable domain, filled in from reference TRBV5-5 and TRBJ2-7, reads DAGVTQSPTHLIKTRGQQVTLRCSPISGHKSVSWYQQVLGQGPQFIFQYYEKEERGRGNFPDRFSARQFPNYSSELNVNALLLGDSALYLCASSSRQGAYEQYFGPGTRLTVT.

V usage is TRBV5-1 and J usage is TRBJ1-2, with D possibly matching TRBD1 (6 bases). CDR3 length equals 17 residues. Germline-derived CDR1 and CDR2 are SGHRS and YFSETQ. V lost 0 bases to trimming and J lost 0 bases, with 15 bases between them. CDR3 in DNA: TGCGCCAGCAGCTTGGGGCAGGGGAATACGGCTAACTATGGCTACACCTTC. It is translated as CASSLGQGNTANYGYTF.